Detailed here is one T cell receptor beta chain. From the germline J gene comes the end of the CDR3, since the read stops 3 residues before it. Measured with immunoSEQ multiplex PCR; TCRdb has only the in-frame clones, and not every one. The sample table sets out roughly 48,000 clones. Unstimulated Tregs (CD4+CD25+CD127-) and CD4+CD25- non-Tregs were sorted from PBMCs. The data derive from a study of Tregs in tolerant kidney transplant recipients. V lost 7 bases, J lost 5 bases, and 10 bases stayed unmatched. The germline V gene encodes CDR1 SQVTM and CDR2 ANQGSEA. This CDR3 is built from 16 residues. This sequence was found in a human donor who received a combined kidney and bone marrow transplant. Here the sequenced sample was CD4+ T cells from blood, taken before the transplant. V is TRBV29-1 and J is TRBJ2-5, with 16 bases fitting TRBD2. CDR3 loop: CSGGGTSGRAGETQYF. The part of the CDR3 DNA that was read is TGCAGCGGGGGCGGGACTAGCGGGAGGGCCGGGGAGACC.